The 12 T cell receptor beta chains reported below all come from one sample, sequenced in a study of T-cell reconstitution after alpha-beta-depleted transplantation in children. Using unique molecular identifiers, the investigators prepared the TCRbeta library. One entry per CDR3 protein, called by TCRdb with MiXCR from the PCR reads. The sample carries a few hundred thousand distinct CDR3 sequences, 11% recorded once. Sequences were derived from PBMCs from the stem cell graft donor, sampled from the stem cell graft. The receptor source for this set is a human donor who donated a stem cell graft to a child with acute myeloid leukemia.

This clonotype was seen repeatedly, ten times or more. The V and J genes are TRBV10-3 and TRBJ2-5; tentative D call: TRBD1 (5 bases). CDR1 is ENHRY, CDR2 SYGVKD, per germline. CDR3 length: 15 residues. V was pared by 2 bases and J by 0 bases, with 10 bases between. As DNA, the CDR3 is TGTGCCATCAGTGAGAGGACAAAATACCAAGAGACCCAGTACTTC. Its protein product is CAISERTKYQETQYF.

The rearrangement joins TRBV4-2 to TRBJ2-3; the match to TRBD2 covers 7 bases. This CDR3 has 16 residues. Trimming took 1 base from V and 2 from J; bases not matched to a gene: 6. Germline CDR1 LGHNA, CDR2 YNFKEQ. The CDR3 DNA sequence: TGTGCCAGCAGCCAAGTCGGGGGAGGGGCCACAGATACGCAGTATTTT. It is translated as CASSQVGGGATDTQYF.

Only a few counts were recorded for this clonotype. The J gene is TRBJ2-3, the V gene TRBV13; 8 nucleotides match TRBD2. The V gene's germline CDR1 is PRHDT and CDR2 FYEKMQ (reference sequence). The CDR3 has 17 residues. The V gene end was trimmed by 0 bases and the J gene end by 3 bases; junction bases not matched to a gene: 8. DNA of the CDR3: TGTGCCAGCAGCTTAGGCTTTCGGGGGGGGCCGACAGATACGCAGTATTTT. Translating it yields CASSLGFRGGPTDTQYF. Looking up the rest from reference TRBV13 and TRBJ2-3 gives the full variable domain: AAGVIQSPRHLIKEKRETATLKCYPIPRHDTVYWYQQGPGQDPQFLISFYEKMQSDKGSIPDRFSAQQFSDYHSELNMSSLELGDSALYFCASSLGFRGGPTDTQYFGPGTRLTVL.

This clonotype was recorded at least ten times. The rearrangement links TRBV7-9 to TRBJ1-2; 9 nucleotides line up with TRBD1. The CDR3 consists of 14 residues. CDR1 is SEHNR and CDR2 is FQNEAQ in the germline V gene (reference sequence). With V trimmed by 5 bases and J by 5 bases, 6 bases remained unmatched. The CDR3 is CASSGGQGGYGYTF. The CDR3, as DNA: TGTGCCAGCAGCGGGGGACAGGGTGGTTATGGCTACACCTTC.

The chain employs TRBV20-1 and TRBJ2-1, with 8 nucleotides matching TRBD1. Trimming took 3 bases from V and 3 from J; bases not matched to a gene: 7. CDR3 length: 15 amino acids. Germline loops: CDR1 DFQATT, CDR2 SNEGSKA (reference sequence). The DNA for the CDR3 is TGCAGTGCTAGGTCCCCGACAGGGGTCTACAATGAGCAGTTCTTC. Translating it yields CSARSPTGVYNEQFF.

In its sample, this clonotype was seen a few times. This chain uses TRBV7-9 with TRBJ2-3, with 8 bases that match TRBD1. From germline, CDR1 is SEHNR and CDR2 FQNEAQ (reference sequence). This CDR3 contains 16 residues. V was pared by 5 bases and J by 6 bases, with 13 bases of the junction left unmatched. The CDR3 loop is CASSPPSQGAADTQYF. CDR3 coding DNA: TGTGCCAGCAGCCCACCCTCCCAGGGGGCCGCGGATACGCAGTATTTT.

The chain recombines TRBV5-1 with TRBJ2-1; possible D gene TRBD1, 6 bases. V lost 5 bases, J lost 9 bases, and 12 bases lay in between. The germline V gene encodes CDR1 SGHRS and CDR2 YFSETQ. The CDR3 spans 12 residues. CDR3 sequence (DNA): TGCGCCAGCAGACCTACCAGGGGTGAGCAGTTCTTC. This codes for CASRPTRGEQFF.

In its sample, this clonotype was seen many times. V and J are TRBV7-2 and TRBJ2-5; no reliable D call. Germline V gene data show CDR1 as SGHTA and CDR2 as FQGNSA. The CDR3 totals 13 residues. The V gene lost 7 bases and the J gene lost 5 bases, with 14 bases spanning the gap. The CDR3 DNA reads as TGTGCCAGCACCAGACCCAATGAGGAGACCCAGTACTTC. It specifies CASTRPNEETQYF.

In this sample, this clonotype turned up many times. The CDR3 nucleotides are TGTGCCAGCAGTGAAGCGAGTCTAGCGGGAGTCGAGCAGTTCTTC. The encoded protein is CASSEASLAGVEQFF. The rearrangement joins TRBV2 to TRBJ2-1, with 10 bases identical to TRBD2. Per the germline V gene, CDR1 is SNHLY and CDR2 is FYNNEI. The CDR3 is 15 residues long. The junction had 6 bases not matched to a gene; V was cut back by 0 bases and J by 10 bases.

In its sample, this clonotype was seen a few times. This chain uses TRBV5-8 with TRBJ1-5; tentative D call: TRBD1 (5 bases). The CDR3 has 15 residues. Trimming stripped 8 bases from V and 3 bases from J, with 18 bases between. Germline lookup yields CDR1 SGHTS and CDR2 YDEGEE. CDR3 amino acids: CASRGGAIFNQPQHF. The CDR3 DNA reads TGTGCCAGTAGAGGCGGGGCGATCTTCAATCAGCCCCAGCATTTT.

The chain employs TRBV15 and TRBJ2-7; TRBD2 aligns across 10 bases. V lost 0 bases, J lost 2 bases, and 4 bases stayed unmatched. The CDR3 has 16 amino acids. The V gene's germline CDR1 is LNHNV and CDR2 YYDKDF (reference sequence). CDR3 sequence (DNA): TGTGCCACCAGCAGAGATCTAGCGGGGGTTCCCTACGAGCAGTACGTC. This gives the protein CATSRDLAGVPYEQYV.

This clonotype was observed many times. This chain links TRBV5-1 with TRBJ1-6, with a weak D call TRBD1 (5 bases). The germline V gene has CDR1 SGHRS and CDR2 YFSETQ. The CDR3 spans 17 residues. V gave up 1 base and J gave up 6 bases, with 17 bases separating them. CDR3 protein: CASSLSGPGHSNSPLHF. CDR3 sequence (DNA): TGCGCCAGCAGCTTGAGCGGGCCAGGACACTCTAATTCACCCCTCCACTTT. The variable domain in full, completed from reference TRBV5-1 and TRBJ1-6, reads KAGVTQTPRYLIKTRGQQVTLSCSPISGHRSVSWYQQTPGQGLQFLFEYFSETQRNKGNFPGRFSGRQFSNSRSEMNVSTLELGDSALYLCASSLSGPGHSNSPLHFGNGTRLTVT.